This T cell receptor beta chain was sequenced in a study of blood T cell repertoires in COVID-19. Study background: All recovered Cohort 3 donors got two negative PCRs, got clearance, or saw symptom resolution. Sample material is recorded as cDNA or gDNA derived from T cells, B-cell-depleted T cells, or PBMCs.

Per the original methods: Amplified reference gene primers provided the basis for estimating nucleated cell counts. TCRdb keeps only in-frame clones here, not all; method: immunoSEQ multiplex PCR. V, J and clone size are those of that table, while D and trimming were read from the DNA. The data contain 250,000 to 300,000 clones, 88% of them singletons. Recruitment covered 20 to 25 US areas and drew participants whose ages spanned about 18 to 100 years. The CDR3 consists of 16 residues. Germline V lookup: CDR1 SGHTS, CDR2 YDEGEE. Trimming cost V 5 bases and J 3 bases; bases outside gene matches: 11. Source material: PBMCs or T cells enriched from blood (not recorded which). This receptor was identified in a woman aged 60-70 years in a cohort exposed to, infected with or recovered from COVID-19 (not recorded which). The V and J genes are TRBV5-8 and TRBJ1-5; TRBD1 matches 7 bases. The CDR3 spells CASSHGQALTNQPQHF. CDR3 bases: TGTGCCAGCAGTCATGGACAGGCACTAACCAATCAGCCCCAGCATTTT.